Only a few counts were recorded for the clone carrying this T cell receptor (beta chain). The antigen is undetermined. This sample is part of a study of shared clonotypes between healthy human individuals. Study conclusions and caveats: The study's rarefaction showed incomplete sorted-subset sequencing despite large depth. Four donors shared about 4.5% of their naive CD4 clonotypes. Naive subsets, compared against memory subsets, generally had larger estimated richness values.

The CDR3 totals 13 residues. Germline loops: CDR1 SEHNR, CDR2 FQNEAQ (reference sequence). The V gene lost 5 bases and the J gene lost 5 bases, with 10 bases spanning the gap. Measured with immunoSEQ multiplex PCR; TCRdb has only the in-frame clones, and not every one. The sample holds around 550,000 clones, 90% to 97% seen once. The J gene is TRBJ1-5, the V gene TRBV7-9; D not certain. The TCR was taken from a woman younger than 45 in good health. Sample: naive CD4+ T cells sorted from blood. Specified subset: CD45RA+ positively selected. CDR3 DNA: TGTGCCAGCAGCCAAACTGGGGATCAGCCCCAGCATTTT. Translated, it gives CASSQTGDQPQHF.